This note documents a single TCR beta chain sequence. Its specific antigen is unknown. The sample holds no much larger clone one base away, and base qualities are not on file. The data originate from a study of blood T cell repertoires in COVID-19 (dated by TCRdb to 2018 to 2021). Broadly, across the study: Collaborator samples came from the United States, Italy and Spain and covered acute and convalescent phases of COVID-19. The repertoires were released in a freely available public database meant as a resource for research on the immune response to SARS-CoV-2. Samples came from the ongoing ImmuneRACE study (first 160 participants) plus 1,254 subjects from 6 global collaborators. A de-identified subject ID, COVID-19 status, age in years and sex were almost always included in the sample metadata. Deeply sampled blood TCRbeta repertoires from subjects exposed to, actively infected with, or recovered from COVID-19 were included in the dataset. The material from the prospective study consisted of cDNA or gDNA derived from T cells, B-cell-depleted T cells, or PBMCs. Where available, HLA class I and class II types were obtained from metadata supplied by the sample provider rather than from assay-based typing. Study-wide conclusions, independent of this receptor: The quantity of clinical and demographic metadata differed by source and by participant and was supplied without curation.

The immunoSEQ Assay, a bias-controlled multiplex PCR, was used to amplify TCRbeta CDR3 regions from genomic DNA. Turning to the authors' computational methods: Within the assay, amplification of reference gene primers was used to estimate how many nucleated cells each sample contained. To quantify the absolute abundance of each unique TCRbeta CDR3 rearrangement, sequence reads were collapsed and filtered. Productive Simpson clonality was computed per sample as the square root of Simpson's diversity index over productive rearrangements. This immuneACCESS table, as held by TCRdb, lists in-frame sequences with V and J called but not all clones. Of the missing ones, under half trace to an unresolved V gene in checked studies; the others have no known cause. Clonal size and the V and J genes are those of that table, whereas D and trimming came from the DNA. The sample table contains 150,000 to 200,000 clones; only one count was recorded for roughly 80% of them. The ten largest clonotypes hold around 5.2% of the sample.

CDR3 length: 14 amino acids, cysteine to phenylalanine. The only DNA kept is the CDR3, 42 bases in frame from the first base. Sequences GTSNPN (CDR1) and SVGIG (CDR2) are obtained from the germline V gene (reference sequence). V loses 0 bases at its end and J loses 3 bases; junction bases beyond the gene matches: 4. The collaborating institutions used their own protocols to collect whole blood in K2EDTA tubes. For TCRbeta analysis, collaborators shipped samples as frozen whole blood, isolated PBMCs, or DNA extracted from either of those sample types. The receptor comes from a woman aged 25-40 years with acute or convalescent COVID-19. The specimen sequenced was peripheral blood. The chain couples TRBV30 to TRBJ1-2; TRBD1 aligns with 7 central bases. The CDR3 in this case is CAWSVPDRDYGYTF. In nucleotides, the sequence is TGTGCCTGGAGTGTACCTGACAGGGACTATGGCTACACCTTC.